This T cell receptor beta chain was captured by sequencing in a study of metastatic and nonmetastatic thyroid tumors. Study context: It was across blood and tumor or nodule tissue from malignant and benign thyroid patients that repertoires were compared.

There are a few counts of this clone. The antigen remains undetermined. All patients reached thyroid surgery having received no treatment beforehand. Under the authors' procedure: The study built a papillary thyroid cancer distant-metastasis classifier from CDR3 differences across clinicopathological groups. TCRdb reanalyzed the PCR reads via MiXCR. The V and J calls were not made by the authors but by TCRdb's processing. Among about 21,000 clones listed, around 38% were seen once. Study-level results: Significantly greater TCR beta diversity was reportedly found in malignant thyroid tumors than in benign nodules (in blood and tumor).

The sample was tumor tissue. The clonotype originates from a female donor with papillary thyroid cancer or a benign thyroid nodule (not recorded which). Some clones in this sample may be carry-over from other donors' samples.

CDR3 DNA: TGTGCCAGCAGCGCTCGGGGGTCCTATAATTCACCCCTCCACTTT. Its translation: CASSARGSYNSPLHF. This chain connects TRBV6-1 to TRBJ1-6, with a possible D match to TRBD1 (5 bases). V was pared by 6 bases and J by 1 base, with 10 bases between. In germline, CDR1 is MNHNS, CDR2 SASEGT. The CDR3 has 15 amino acids.